The next 32 T cell receptor beta chains were all read from a single sample in a study of T cells after yellow fever vaccination. TCRdb used MiXCR to reprocess the 5' RACE reads, holding one entry per CDR3 protein. The sample has a few hundred thousand distinct CDR3 sequences, 3.5% to 5% seen once. Source: PBMCs, taken 15 days after the yellow fever booster vaccination. The origin of the receptors is a young man who received the YFV17D yellow fever vaccine.

This clonotype was observed a few times. This chain uses TRBV6-5 with TRBJ2-1; TRBD2 aligns across 8 bases. The V gene's germline CDR1 is MNHEY and CDR2 SVGAGI. Losses at the gene ends were 2 bases for V and 7 bases for J; bases not matched to a gene: 7. CDR3 size: 15 residues. CDR3 nucleotide sequence: TGTGCCAGCAGTTACACGGGGGGGCCGACGAATGAGCAGTTCTTC. It codes for CASSYTGGPTNEQFF.

There are many counts of this clonotype. The V gene is TRBV7-2, the J gene TRBJ2-1, with 13 bases matching TRBD2. Germline trimming cut 6 bases from V and 5 bases from J; bases unmatched to any gene: 10. Germline lookup yields CDR1 SGHTA and CDR2 FQGNSA. The CDR3 loop spans 17 amino acids. CDR3 region: CASRLGTSGGAHNEQFF. CDR3 in DNA: TGTGCCAGCAGGCTTGGTACTAGCGGGGGGGCCCACAATGAGCAGTTCTTC.

This clonotype was picked up many times. The rearrangement joins TRBV7-2 to TRBJ2-5, with no clear D. This CDR3 region has 13 residues. V shed 3 bases and J shed 4 bases, with 9 bases lying between them. Germline V gene sequence: CDR1 SGHTA, CDR2 FQGNSA. The CDR3 here is CASSFGLPETQYF. For the CDR3, the DNA is TGTGCCAGCAGCTTCGGGCTTCCAGAGACCCAGTACTTC.

This clonotype was recorded many times. The genes are TRBV30 and TRBJ2-3; 10 bases line up with TRBD2. The CDR3 covers 16 residues. Unmatched junction bases numbered 8, after V lost 2 bases and J lost 3 bases. In germline, CDR1 is GTSNPN, CDR2 SVGIG (reference sequence). CDR3 in amino acids: CAWSRGAGGLTDTQYF. CDR3 DNA sequence: TGTGCCTGGAGTCGAGGAGCGGGGGGGTTAACAGATACGCAGTATTTT.

In this sample, this clonotype turned up a few times. This chain links TRBV25-1 with TRBJ1-1; D not resolved. The CDR3 sequence is 11 residues long. The germline CDR1 and CDR2 sequences are MGHDK and SYGVNS. Deletions cut 2 bases from V and 8 bases from J, with 6 bases between. The CDR3 DNA sequence: TGTGCCAGCAGTGAAGGAGGAGAAGCTTTCTTT. This gives the protein CASSEGGEAFF.

This clonotype turned up a few times. The V and J genes are TRBV4-2 and TRBJ1-1; D unclear. V lost 6 bases to trimming and J lost 5 bases, with 16 bases between them. This CDR3 comprises 14 residues. The V gene's germline CDR1 is LGHNA and CDR2 YNFKEQ. In DNA, the CDR3 is TGTGCCAGCAGGAAAGTTATTTTGGGAACTGAAGCTTTCTTT. It translates to CASRKVILGTEAFF.

This clonotype showed up just a few times. The J gene is TRBJ1-3, the V gene TRBV5-1; D unclear. The CDR3 runs to 18 residues. Trimming pared 4 bases from V and 2 bases from J, leaving 22 bases between. Germline values: CDR1 SGHRS, CDR2 YFSETQ. The CDR3 DNA is TGCGCCAGCAGCCTAAGATCCCCTACGACGAGGACTGGAAACACCATATATTTT. It encodes CASSLRSPTTRTGNTIYF. The whole variable domain, remainder taken from reference TRBV5-1 and TRBJ1-3, is KAGVTQTPRYLIKTRGQQVTLSCSPISGHRSVSWYQQTPGQGLQFLFEYFSETQRNKGNFPGRFSGRQFSNSRSEMNVSTLELGDSALYLCASSLRSPTTRTGNTIYFGEGSWLTVV.

This clonotype was detected only a few times. The chain combines TRBV7-2 with TRBJ1-5; D unclear. Trimming took 2 bases from V and 7 from J, leaving 12 bases between them. This CDR3 has 14 residues. CDR1 is SGHTA, CDR2 FQGNSA, per germline. CDR3 nucleotides: TGTGCCAGCAGCTTAAGAGGGTTAGGGCAGCCCCAGCATTTT. Its protein product is CASSLRGLGQPQHF. The whole variable domain, remainder taken from reference TRBV7-2 and TRBJ1-5, is GAGVSQSPSNKVTEKGKDVELRCDPISGHTALYWYRQSLGQGLEFLIYFQGNSAPDKSGLPSDRFSAERTGGSVSTLTIQRTQQEDSAVYLCASSLRGLGQPQHFGDGTRLSIL.

The sample holds many counts of this clonotype. The rearrangement uses TRBV11-2 and TRBJ1-1; D is ambiguous. The CDR3 spans 12 residues. Germline V gene lookup returns CDR1 SGHAT and CDR2 FQNNGV. V dropped 5 bases and J dropped 11 bases, with 15 bases sitting between them. CDR3 nucleotides: TGTGCCAGCAGCCCCCGCTTTTATGGCGCTTTCTTT. Its translation is CASSPRFYGAFF.

Ten or more counts support this clonotype. The chain couples TRBV12-3 or TRBV12-4 to TRBJ2-2, with D unresolved. V was pared by 3 bases and J by 4 bases, with 9 bases between. The CDR3 runs 14 residues. Written as DNA, the CDR3 is TGTGCCAGCAGTTTGCAGGATGTCACCGGGGAGCTGTTTTTT. As protein: CASSLQDVTGELFF.

V gene TRBV12-3 or TRBV12-4 combines with J gene TRBJ2-7; TRBD2 matches 7 bases. The trim removed 6 bases at V and 6 bases at J, leaving 14 bases unmatched. There are 15 residues in the CDR3. The CDR3 loop is CASSPKGTWGGEQYF. For the CDR3, the DNA is TGTGCCAGCAGCCCAAAAGGGACCTGGGGGGGCGAGCAGTACTTC.

This clonotype was picked up a small number of times. V usage is TRBV7-6 and J usage is TRBJ2-5; TRBD2 matches 8 bases. CDR3 length: 14 amino acids. Germline V CDR1 and CDR2: SGHVS, FNYEAQ. The ends lost 4 bases at V and 5 bases at J; junction bases unmatched: 6. CDR3 sequence (DNA): TGTGCCAGCAGCTCCCATAGCGGGGTCGAGACCCAGTACTTC. Protein sequence: CASSSHSGVETQYF.

This clonotype has just a few counts. This rearrangement joins TRBV6-5 to TRBJ2-3; D gene unclear. From germline, CDR1 is MNHEY and CDR2 SVGAGI. V lost 6 bases and J 1 base, leaving 8 bases between the germline ends. The CDR3 consists of 13 residues. CDR3 residues: CASSYDGTDTQYF. CDR3 nucleotides: TGTGCCAGCAGCTACGACGGCACAGATACGCAGTATTTT.

This clonotype was counted a few times. The CDR3 spells CASSLTQSTDTQYF. CDR3 nucleotide sequence: TGCGCCAGCAGCTTGACGCAGAGCACAGATACGCAGTATTTT. J is TRBJ2-3 and V is TRBV5-1; D uncertain. V was cut by 1 base and J by 0 bases, with 6 bases left in between. This CDR3 spans 14 amino acids. CDR1 SGHRS and CDR2 YFSETQ come from the germline V gene.

The chain employs TRBV19 and TRBJ1-5, with D uncertain. The CDR3 covers 12 residues. Looked up from germline, CDR1 is LNHDA and CDR2 is SQIVND (reference sequence). Between the trimmed V and J ends, which lost 3 bases and 4 bases, there was a span of 4 bases. DNA for the CDR3: TGTGCCAGTAGTATGGTAAATCAGCCCCAGCATTTT. Its protein is CASSMVNQPQHF.

The rearrangement links TRBV5-1 to TRBJ2-7; 7 positions agree with TRBD2. Germline CDR1 SGHRS, CDR2 YFSETQ. Trimming cost V 6 bases and J 6 bases; bases outside gene matches: 21. CDR3 length equals 17 residues. This chain's CDR3 is CASTASSGTIRGSEQYF. The CDR3 bases are TGCGCCAGCACCGCATCGTCGGGGACTATCCGTGGATCCGAGCAGTACTTC.

This clonotype was seen ten or more times. The chain links TRBV5-5 to TRBJ2-4; D perhaps matches TRBD2 (6 bases). CDR1 and CDR2 from the germline V gene are SGHKS and YYEKEE (reference sequence). The CDR3 has 14 amino acids. The V gene lost 4 bases and the J gene lost 6 bases, with 14 bases spanning the gap. CDR3 region: CASSPVMGGNIQYF. CDR3 nucleotides: TGTGCCAGCAGCCCCGTTATGGGGGGAAACATTCAGTACTTC.

The table lists this clonotype with a few counts. This rearrangement joins TRBV3-1 to TRBJ1-3, with D possibly being TRBD1 (5 bases). Trimming took off 1 base at V and 4 bases at J, with 11 bases between the two ends. Germline CDR1 is LGHDT and CDR2 is YNNKEL (reference sequence). This CDR3 comprises 15 residues. For the CDR3, the DNA is TGTGCCAGCAGCCAAGGTCCAGGGTACGGAAACACCATATATTTT. Its translation: CASSQGPGYGNTIYF.

Many counts were recorded for this clonotype. This chain links TRBV12-3 or TRBV12-4 with TRBJ2-7, with 7 bases aligning to TRBD1. With V trimmed by 5 bases and J by 7 bases, 20 bases remained unmatched. The CDR3 is made up of 17 amino acids. The CDR3 DNA reads TGTGCCAGCAGTCCCGGGACAGAGAACGCCATCGGGCGGGAGCAGTACGTC. Residues: CASSPGTENAIGREQYV.

This chain joins TRBV5-4 and TRBJ2-3; 8 nucleotides line up with TRBD2. After removal of 0 bases from V and 5 bases from J, the junction contained 5 bases not matched to a gene. There are 15 residues in the CDR3. CDR1 and CDR2 from the germline V gene are SGHNT and YYREEE (reference sequence). The CDR3 nucleotides are TGTGCCAGCAGCTTGGGCAGCGGGGGTAGAGATACGCAGTATTTT. Translation gives CASSLGSGGRDTQYF.

This clonotype was seen many times. The chain carries TRBV7-2 and TRBJ2-7; 9 positions match TRBD1. The V and J ends lost 1 base and 4 bases, in that order; junction bases with no gene match: 11. Germline loops: CDR1 SGHTA, CDR2 FQGNSA. The CDR3 is 17 amino acids. The CDR3, as DNA: TGTGCCAGCAGCTTAGGGGCGGATGGGACAGGGTTTTACGAGCAGTACTTC. Its protein product is CASSLGADGTGFYEQYF.

This clonotype was found many times. J is TRBJ1-2 and V is TRBV24-1; weak D call: TRBD1 (5 bases). Germline assignment: CDR1 KGHDR and CDR2 SFDVKD. Trimming shortened V by 3 bases and J by 8 bases, and 9 bases separated the two germline ends. CDR3 length: 12 amino acids. The chain's CDR3 is CATSDAGQGYTF. The CDR3 DNA sequence: TGTGCCACCAGTGATGCAGGGCAAGGCTACACCTTC.

This clonotype was counted a few times. DNA for the CDR3: TGTGCCAGCAGCTTTAGCGGGGGGCTACAAGAGACCCAGTACTTC. It codes for CASSFSGGLQETQYF. V is TRBV7-2 and J is TRBJ2-5; 10 bases line up with TRBD2. V shed 3 bases, J shed 2 bases, and the junction held 3 bases outside the gene matches. Looked up from germline, CDR1 is SGHTA and CDR2 is FQGNSA. This CDR3 spans 15 amino acids.

This clonotype has only a few counts. This chain joins TRBV7-9 and TRBJ2-2; D gene uncertain. Germline V gives CDR1 SEHNR, CDR2 FQNEAQ (reference sequence). The CDR3 is 14 residues long. Trimming cost V 5 bases and J 6 bases, with 13 bases left between them. As DNA, the CDR3 is TGTGCCAGCAGCCCCCGGCGCCTCGCCGGGGAGCTGTTTTTT. It yields the protein CASSPRRLAGELFF. Drawing the rest from reference TRBV7-9 and TRBJ2-2, the complete variable domain is DTGVSQNPRHKITKRGQNVTFRCDPISEHNRLYWYRQTLGQGPEFLTYFQNEAQLEKSRLLSDRFSAERPKGSFSTLEIQRTEQGDSAMYLCASSPRRLAGELFFGEGSRLTVL.

The chain links TRBV27 to TRBJ2-1; 8 bases fit TRBD1. The V gene end was trimmed by 0 bases and the J gene end by 2 bases; junction bases not matched to a gene: 3. The CDR3 length is 16 residues. Germline assignment: CDR1 MNHEY and CDR2 SMNVEV (reference sequence). CDR3 region: CASSLSWTGTYNEQFF. The CDR3 nucleotides are TGTGCCAGCAGTTTATCGTGGACAGGGACCTACAATGAGCAGTTCTTC.

In its sample, this clonotype was seen a few times. This chain joins TRBV5-6 and TRBJ2-3; perhaps D is TRBD1 or TRBD2 (5 bases each). The V end lost 1 base, the J end lost 0 bases, and 18 bases lay between the germline ends. The CDR3 loop spans 18 amino acids. Germline V CDR1 and CDR2: SGHDT, YYEEEE. CDR3 in amino acids: CASSLTYTGGSSTDTQYF. The DNA of the CDR3 is TGTGCCAGCAGCTTGACTTACACAGGAGGTAGTAGCACAGATACGCAGTATTTT.

The chain's CDR3 is CASTVPGMNTEAFF. Here the CDR3 DNA reads TGTGCCAGCACAGTCCCGGGGATGAACACTGAAGCTTTCTTT. This sequence joins TRBV28 and TRBJ1-1; D is uncertain. Per germline, CDR1 MDHEN and CDR2 SYDVKM. The V end was cut by 7 bases, the J end by 0 bases, with 12 bases between. The CDR3 has 14 amino acids.

The rearrangement uses TRBV10-3 and TRBJ1-1, with D possibly being TRBD1 (5 bases). CDR1 and CDR2 from the germline V gene are ENHRY and SYGVKD. V gave up 0 bases and J gave up 4 bases, with 9 bases separating them. The CDR3 runs 14 residues. CDR3 sequence: CAISESTGGTEAFF. The CDR3 nucleotides read TGTGCCATCAGTGAGTCGACGGGGGGCACTGAAGCTTTCTTT.

This clonotype was recorded at least ten times. The chain carries TRBV7-9 and TRBJ1-5; no firm D call. The germline V gene has CDR1 SEHNR and CDR2 FQNEAQ (reference sequence). This CDR3 region has 13 residues. V was clipped by 5 bases and J by 5 bases, with 10 bases between them. For the CDR3, the DNA is TGTGCCAGCAGCCTCGAGGTGGATCAGCCCCAGCATTTT. Its translation: CASSLEVDQPQHF.

The chain uses TRBV12-3 or TRBV12-4 and TRBJ1-1; tentatively, D is TRBD1 (5 bases). V dropped 5 bases and J dropped 4 bases, with 14 bases sitting between them. CDR3 size: 14 residues. The CDR3 loop reads CASSPQAGGTEAFF. The DNA of the CDR3 is TGTGCCAGCAGTCCACAAGCCGGGGGCACTGAAGCTTTCTTT.

This clonotype was counted only a few times. J is TRBJ2-2 and V is TRBV19; 7 nucleotides align to TRBD1. The CDR3 has 14 residues. V dropped 8 bases and J dropped 2; count of bases not matched to a gene: 5. Germline CDR1 is LNHDA and CDR2 is SQIVND (reference sequence). DNA for the CDR3: TGTGCCAGTTCGGACAGGATAAACACCGGGGAGCTGTTTTTT. Residues: CASSDRINTGELFF.

This clonotype was observed a handful of times. The chain combines TRBV20-1 with TRBJ2-7; tentative D call: TRBD1 (6 bases). With 1 base removed from V and 2 bases from J, the gap between germline ends came to 12 bases. The CDR3 loop spans 14 amino acids. The germline V gene encodes CDR1 DFQATT and CDR2 SNEGSKA (reference sequence). The CDR3 nucleotides read TGCAGTGCTAGAGTACCCGGACAGACCTACGAGCAGTACTTC. Translated, it gives CSARVPGQTYEQYF.